These T cell receptor beta chains were read from a single sample in a study of cytomegalovirus exposure and HLA in healthy donors. TCRdb keeps only in-frame clones here, not all; method: immunoSEQ multiplex PCR. The sample lists 100,000 to 150,000 clones; roughly 80% were seen once. Input material: PBMCs. These receptors originate from a man aged 18 to 30 in good health and CMV-seropositive. Both conserved end residues are part of each CDR3. Fields, in order: V gene, D gene, J gene, clone size, CDR3 protein, CDR3 DNA. The D gene is left open where the match is weak. Not all rows give a size; the values are once, few, many and, for expanded clones, a class.

>TRBV9|TRBD2|TRBJ2-5|NA
CASSISGASGGQETQYF
TGTGCCAGCAGTATATCTGGGGCTAGCGGGGGGCAAGAGACCCAGTACTTC
>TRBV10-3|NA|TRBJ2-2|NA
CAISEVTEKGGELFF
TGTGCCATCAGTGAGGTGACAGAGAAGGGCGGGGAGCTGTTTTTT
>TRBV9|NA|TRBJ2-7|NA
CASSPEGRTSPYEQYF
TGTGCCAGCAGCCCCGAGGGTAGGACTTCTCCCTACGAGCAGTACTTC
>TRBV7-8|NA|TRBJ2-1|once
CASSLGVRAGNNEQFF
TGTGCCAGCAGCTTAGGGGTGAGGGCGGGAAATAATGAGCAGTTCTTC
>TRBV11-2|NA|TRBJ2-5|NA
CASSQGGLYQETQYF
TGTGCCAGCAGCCAGGGGGGACTGTACCAAGAGACCCAGTACTTC
>TRBV27|NA|TRBJ2-7|NA
CASSSRRGKQQYF
TGTGCCAGCAGTTCGAGAAGGGGAAAGCAGCAGTACTTC
>TRBV7-2|NA|TRBJ1-1|few
CASYSNTEAFF
TGTGCCAGCTACAGTAACACTGAAGCTTTCTTT
>TRBV11-2|TRBD1|TRBJ1-6|NA
CASSFLSQGWHSPLHF
TGTGCCAGCAGCTTTCTATCACAGGGGTGGCATTCACCCCTCCACTTT
>TRBV10-3|TRBD2|TRBJ2-7|NA
CAISESRLAGLYEQYF
TGTGCCATCAGTGAGTCAAGACTAGCGGGTCTCTACGAGCAGTACTTC
>TRBV5-1|NA|TRBJ2-2|NA
CASSLPTGNTGELFF
TGCGCCAGCAGCTTGCCGACAGGGAACACCGGGGAGCTGTTTTTT
>TRBV27|TRBD2|TRBJ2-1|NA
CASSFDWTSGNNEQFF
TGTGCCAGCAGTTTCGACTGGACTAGCGGAAATAATGAGCAGTTCTTC
>TRBV5-1|NA|TRBJ1-5|NA
CASSLGPAGNQPQHF
TGCGCCAGCAGCTTGGGACCAGCGGGCAATCAGCCCCAGCATTTT
>TRBV6-5|NA|TRBJ2-5|NA
CASMGSGQETQYF
TGTGCCAGCATGGGTAGCGGCCAAGAGACCCAGTACTTC
>TRBV7-2|TRBD1|TRBJ2-3|NA
CASSPDRVSTDTQYF
TGTGCCAGCAGCCCAGACAGGGTGAGCACAGATACGCAGTATTTT
>TRBV5-5|NA|TRBJ1-5|NA
CASSLGGGSNQPQHF
TGTGCCAGCAGCTTGGGCGGGGGTAGCAATCAGCCCCAGCATTTT
>TRBV11-1|TRBD2|TRBJ2-1|NA
CASSLPGTRSGNEQFF
TGTGCCAGCAGCTTACCCGGGACTAGGTCGGGGAATGAGCAGTTCTTC
>TRBV6-4|TRBD1|TRBJ1-2|NA
CASSGTGNYGYTF
TGTGCCAGCTCCGGGACAGGGAACTATGGCTACACCTTC
>TRBV6-5|NA|TRBJ1-3|NA
CASSYSMGATGNTIYF
TGTGCCAGCAGTTACTCGATGGGGGCTACTGGAAACACCATATATTTT
>TRBV5-4|TRBD1|TRBJ2-7|NA
CASSGGTGGYEQYF
TGTGCCAGCAGCGGAGGGACAGGGGGCTACGAGCAGTACTTC
>TRBV11-2|TRBD1|TRBJ1-3|NA
CASSPSRGARTENTIYF
TGTGCCAGCAGCCCCTCCAGGGGGGCGCGAACAGAAAACACCATATATTTT
>TRBV27|NA|TRBJ2-7|NA
CASSLSPYYEQYF
TGTGCCAGCAGTTTATCACCCTACTACGAGCAGTACTTC
>TRBV5-1|TRBD1|TRBJ2-7|NA
CASSQDRAGEQYF
TGCGCCAGCAGCCAGGACAGGGCGGGAGAGCAGTACTTC
>TRBV4-2|TRBD1|TRBJ2-2|NA
CASSHPTGTGPPGELFF
TGTGCCAGCAGCCACCCAACCGGGACAGGGCCCCCCGGGGAGCTGTTTTTT
>TRBV7-2|TRBD2|TRBJ2-7|NA
CASSSLAGPYEQYF
TGTGCCAGCAGCTCCCTAGCGGGACCCTACGAGCAGTACTTC
>TRBV19|TRBD2|TRBJ2-5|NA
CASSIEGLAGETQYF
TGTGCCAGTAGTATAGAAGGACTAGCGGGAGAGACCCAGTACTTC
>TRBV7-2|TRBD2|TRBJ2-7|NA
CASSRGLSYEQYF
TGTGCCAGCAGCCGGGGACTAAGCTACGAGCAGTACTTC
>TRBV5-4|TRBD1|TRBJ2-7|NA
CASSVDRDSRLTGQYF
TGTGCCAGCAGCGTGGACCGGGACAGCCGATTAACGGGGCAGTACTTC
>TRBV25-1|NA|TRBJ1-1|NA
CASSESGEDVAFF
TGTGCCAGCAGTGAATCCGGGGAAGATGTAGCTTTCTTT
>TRBV5-1|TRBD2|TRBJ2-3|NA
CASSPSTSGPSTDTQYF
TGCGCCAGCAGCCCCTCCACTAGCGGACCTAGCACAGATACGCAGTATTTT
>TRBV27|NA|TRBJ2-1|once
CASRAAGQDEQFF
TGTGCCAGCCGCGCGGCGGGGCAGGATGAGCAGTTCTTC
>TRBV4-3|NA|TRBJ1-2|once
CASSHILSDLSSDGYTF
TGCGCCAGCAGCCACATTCTTTCGGACTTAAGCAGTGATGGCTACACCTTC
>TRBV10-3|NA|TRBJ1-5|once
CAISESYSSNQPQHF
TGTGCCATCAGTGAGTCTTATTCTAGCAATCAGCCCCAGCATTTT
>TRBV30|TRBD1|TRBJ2-3|NA
CAWSRGQGAADTQYF
TGTGCCTGGAGCCGAGGACAGGGGGCGGCGGATACGCAGTATTTT
>TRBV30|NA|TRBJ1-4|NA
CAWSVQGSRGEKLFF
TGTGCCTGGAGTGTACAGGGTAGTAGGGGTGAAAAACTGTTTTTT
>TRBV5-1|TRBD1|TRBJ2-5|NA
CASSLVSGGRETQYF
TGCGCCAGCAGCTTGGTTTCAGGGGGTAGAGAGACCCAGTACTTC
>TRBV19|TRBD2|TRBJ2-5|NA
CASSIRGSGGETQYF
TGTGCCAGTAGTATACGCGGGAGCGGAGGAGAGACCCAGTACTTC
>TRBV7-9|NA|TRBJ2-4|NA
CASSDPWRAKNIQYF
TGTGCCAGCAGCGACCCCTGGAGGGCCAAAAACATTCAGTACTTC
>TRBV5-1|NA|TRBJ1-1|NA
CASSLERLNTEAFF
TGCGCCAGCAGCTTGGAACGGTTGAACACTGAAGCTTTCTTT
>TRBV9|NA|TRBJ1-2|NA
CASSPYIGAGPATEDTF
TGTGCCAGCAGCCCCTATATCGGGGCGGGGCCAGCCACGGAAGACACCTTC
>TRBV21-1|NA|TRBJ2-7|NA
CASSNRDRGNYEQYF
TGTGCCAGCAGCAACCGGGACAGGGGAAACTACGAGCAGTACTTC
>TRBV5-1|NA|TRBJ1-1|NA
CASSLPGGNTEAFF
TGCGCCAGCAGCTTGCCGGGGGGAAACACTGAAGCTTTCTTT
>TRBV30|NA|TRBJ1-4|NA
CAWRADRSNEKLFF
TGTGCCTGGAGGGCGGACAGATCAAATGAAAAACTGTTTTTT
>TRBV19|NA|TRBJ1-2|NA
CASSVRGGSAYGYTF
TGTGCCAGTAGTGTACGCGGGGGATCCGCCTATGGCTACACCTTC
>TRBV9|TRBD2|TRBJ2-7|NA
CASSVGGTSIVYEQYF
TGTGCCAGCAGCGTAGGTGGGACTAGCATAGTCTACGAGCAGTACTTC
>TRBV6-1|TRBD1|TRBJ2-1|NA
CASTGGQGSYNEQFF
TGTGCCAGCACTGGCGGACAGGGGTCCTACAATGAGCAGTTCTTC
>TRBV7-8|NA|TRBJ2-1|NA
CASSLAPVNNEQFF
TGTGCCAGCAGCTTAGCGCCAGTCAACAATGAGCAGTTCTTC
>TRBV6-5|NA|TRBJ2-2|NA
CASSPTANTGELFF
TGTGCCAGCAGCCCGACAGCGAACACCGGGGAGCTGTTTTTT